Listed here is a single T cell receptor beta chain. This sample was taken from a study of blood T cell repertoires in COVID-19. In the study overall: Donors in the United States, Italy and Spain gave samples during acute or convalescent COVID-19.

Participants were aged roughly 18 to 100 years from some 24 US areas. Donors were grouped by their self-reported clinical history. The repertoire was sequenced with immunoSEQ multiplex PCR; TCRdb's copy has only in-frame clones and lacks some. Of approximately 390,000 clones in the sample, roughly 87% are singletons; the top ten hold approximately 2.1%. This CDR3 region has 17 residues. Specimen: PBMCs or T cells enriched from blood (not recorded which). The TCR was taken from a middle-aged woman with acute COVID-19. This chain joins TRBV21-1 and TRBJ2-5; TRBD2 reflects the table's D call only, with no check against the DNA. TRBV21-1 is marked as a pseudogene. The CDR3 bases are TGTGCCAGCAGCAAAGATCCGGAGGGCCCCCTGTACGAGACCCAGTACTTC. Encoded protein: CASSKDPEGPLYETQYF.